This T cell receptor (beta chain) was captured in a study of beta chain features in type 1 diabetes. As every portion of the isolated RNA was reverse transcribed, the sequencing read expressed TCRB transcripts. Sequencing used immunoSEQ multiplex PCR; TCRdb keeps in-frame clones, though not all of them. The data show 150,000 or so clones, with 9% to 10% seen just once and nearly 0.65% held by the top ten. Germline V gene data show CDR1 as KGHSH and CDR2 as LQKENI. The CDR3 length is 16 residues. Trimming took 3 bases from V and 7 from J; bases not matched to a gene: 10. CD45RO/CCR7/CD25/CD127/CD95/CD27 staining was used to isolate CD4+ naive, central memory, regulatory and stem cell-like memory cells by sorting.

The receptor's source is a woman aged 40 to 50 in good health. The specimen was central memory CD4+ T cells from blood. This chain links TRBV18 with TRBJ2-1; 9 bases match TRBD2. CDR3 loop: CASSPTRGGANNEQFF. In DNA form, the CDR3 reads TGTGCCAGCTCACCTACTCGCGGGGGGGCGAATAATGAGCAGTTCTTC. Variable domain in full (rest from reference TRBV18 and TRBJ2-1): NAGVMQNPRHLVRRRGQEARLRCSPMKGHSHVYWYRQLPEEGLKFMVYLQKENIIDESGMPKERFSAEFPKEGPSILRIQQVVRGDSAAYFCASSPTRGGANNEQFFGPGTRLTVL.